Presented here are 15 T cell receptor beta chains from one specimen sequenced in a study of Graves' ophthalmopathy and Graves' hyperthyroidism. Beta-chain TCR CDR3 regions were amplified from RNA transcripts. The library came from an HTBI-primed first-round RT-PCR and a second-round multiplex PCR. TCRdb recomputed calls from the multiplex PCR reads with MiXCR, one row per CDR3 protein. The repertoire holds about 740,000 distinct CDR3 sequences, 35% to 50% seen once, with approximately 43% in the top ten. Sample: peripheral blood. The source of these receptors is an adult man with Graves' ophthalmopathy.

The chain recombines TRBV5-1 with TRBJ2-1, with unresolved D. The V gene's germline CDR1 is SGHRS and CDR2 YFSETQ. This CDR3 has 11 residues. The germline V and J ends were trimmed by 1 base and 8 bases, with 4 bases remaining between them. This chain's CDR3 is CASSLSYEQFF. The CDR3 DNA is TGCGCCAGCAGCTTGAGTTATGAGCAGTTCTTC.

With respect to this clonotype: A much larger clone is a single base away; this may be a read error. The chain carries TRBV7-9 and TRBJ1-2; TRBD1 is a possible D gene (5 bases). Germline CDR1 SEHNR, CDR2 FQNEAQ (reference sequence). The CDR3 length is 14 residues. Here the CDR3 DNA reads TGTACCAGCAGCCCTGGGACGGGCCCCTATGGCTACACCTTC. It yields the protein CTSSPGTGPYGYTF.

This clonotype was counted a few times. The chain employs TRBV12-5 and TRBJ1-1, with D uncertain. CDR3 length equals 12 residues. V was trimmed by 3 bases and J by 7 bases, leaving 9 bases between them. Germline V gene lookup returns CDR1 LGHNT and CDR2 FRNRAP. The CDR3 DNA sequence: TGTGCTAGTGGTTTTGGGCCGCGTGAAGCTTTCTTT. This sequence encodes CASGFGPREAFF.

CDR3 DNA: TGTGCCAGTAGTATAGCTGGCAGTTACCAAGAGACCCAGTACTTC. Residues: CASSIAGSYQETQYF. The chain has TRBV25-1 and TRBJ2-5; D gene ambiguous. Germline V lookup: CDR1 MGHDK, CDR2 SYGVNS. The CDR3 covers 15 residues. Trimming stripped 9 bases from V and 0 bases from J, with 17 bases between.

V usage is TRBV7-6 and J usage is TRBJ2-7, with D tentatively TRBD1 (5 bases). Germline loops: CDR1 SGHVS, CDR2 FNYEAQ. V was pared by 8 bases and J by 2 bases, with 19 bases between. This CDR3 spans 15 amino acids. The CDR3 loop is CASGSREAGPYEQYF. In nucleotides, the CDR3 is TGTGCCAGCGGCTCTCGTGAGGCAGGGCCCTACGAGCAGTACTTC.

CDR3 residues: CASRSLTGANTEAFF. CDR3 coding DNA: TGTGCCAGCAGGAGCTTGACAGGAGCCAACACTGAAGCTTTCTTT. J is TRBJ1-1 and V is TRBV10-3, with D possibly being TRBD1 (6 bases). The CDR3 has 15 amino acids. V dropped 10 bases and J dropped 2 bases, with 20 bases sitting between them. CDR1 is ENHRY, CDR2 SYGVKD, per germline.

This clonotype was counted ten times or more. The chain couples TRBV2 to TRBJ1-1; weak D call: TRBD1 (6 bases). V shed 11 bases and J shed 2 bases, with 15 bases lying between them. The CDR3 length is 13 residues. Germline lookup yields CDR1 SNHLY and CDR2 FYNNEI. Written as DNA, the CDR3 is TGTGCCGGCCACAGGGTTGAAAACACTGAAGCTTTCTTT. Protein product: CAGHRVENTEAFF. Filled out from reference TRBV2 and TRBJ1-1, the complete variable domain reads EPEVTQTPSHQVTQMGQEVILRCVPISNHLYFYWYRQILGQKVEFLVSFYNNEISEKSEIFDDQFSVERPDGSNFTLKIRSTKLEDSAMYFCAGHRVENTEAFFGQGTRLTVV.

V and J are TRBV2 and TRBJ2-7, with TRBD1 as a possible D gene (7 bases). The CDR3 has 14 amino acids. Trimming cost V 6 bases and J 1 base, with 13 bases left between them. Germline V gene sequence: CDR1 SNHLY, CDR2 FYNNEI. The CDR3 nucleotides read TGTGCCAGCAGCCGGAGGGGGCAATCCTACGAGCAGTACTTC. Translating gives CASSRRGQSYEQYF.

This clonotype was counted between two and nine times. The chain couples TRBV6-4 to TRBJ1-5; 11 nucleotides match TRBD1. The germline gives CDR1 MRHNA, CDR2 SNTAGT. The CDR3 spans 14 residues. Trimming took 6 bases from V and 7 from J; bases not matched to a gene: 5. The CDR3 protein is CASRKGQGVQPQHF. CDR3 DNA sequence: TGTGCCAGCAGGAAGGGACAGGGGGTCCAGCCCCAGCATTTT.

The sample holds many counts of this clonotype. J is TRBJ2-5 and V is TRBV10-3; 12 bases agree with TRBD2. V shed 6 bases and J 1 base; nucleotides not matched to a gene: 3. The CDR3 is 15 amino acids. Germline CDR1 and CDR2: ENHRY and SYGVKD. The CDR3 bases are TGTGCCATCAGCTTGGGACTAGCGGGCCAAGAGACCCAGTACTTC. Residues: CAISLGLAGQETQYF.

V is TRBV20-1 and J is TRBJ2-7; D could derive from TRBD1 or TRBD2 (5 bases each). This CDR3 contains 16 residues. Trimming stripped 0 bases from V and 6 bases from J, with 21 bases between. The V gene's germline CDR1 is DFQATT and CDR2 SNEGSKA (reference sequence). The CDR3 DNA reads TGCAGTGCTAGAGATCTCGAGGGGTTCGGACGGAGCGAGCAGTACTTC. Encoded protein: CSARDLEGFGRSEQYF.

The sample holds many counts of this clonotype. The CDR3 nucleotides are TGTGCCAGCAGGGCCCCGGGACAGGGGAGCTATGGCTACACCTTC. Amino acid sequence: CASRAPGQGSYGYTF. This chain joins TRBV10-3 and TRBJ1-2; TRBD1 agrees at 10 bases. V trimming: 10 bases; J trimming: 4 bases; junction bases outside the gene matches: 12. Germline CDR1 is ENHRY and CDR2 is SYGVKD. The CDR3 runs to 15 residues.

V gene TRBV5-5 combines with J gene TRBJ1-2; perhaps TRBD1 as D (6 bases). The germline CDR1 and CDR2 sequences are SGHKS and YYEKEE (reference sequence). The CDR3 has 15 residues. V lost 0 bases and J 4 bases, leaving 13 bases between the germline ends. CDR3 DNA sequence: TGTGCCAGCAGCTTGGAAGGGGGAGAGGGCTATGGCTACACCTTC. It is translated as CASSLEGGEGYGYTF. Based on the CDR3 plus reference TRBV5-5 and TRBJ1-2, the full variable domain is DAGVTQSPTHLIKTRGQQVTLRCSPISGHKSVSWYQQVLGQGPQFIFQYYEKEERGRGNFPDRFSARQFPNYSSELNVNALLLGDSALYLCASSLEGGEGYGYTFGSGTRLTVV.

The V gene is TRBV29-1, the J gene TRBJ1-2, with D perhaps matching TRBD1 (6 bases). This CDR3 contains 12 residues. Per the germline V gene, CDR1 is SQVTM and CDR2 is ANQGSEA. V dropped 6 bases and J dropped 9 bases, with 17 bases sitting between them. CDR3 region: CSVEGRGGSYTF. CDR3 bases: TGCAGCGTCGAGGGCAGGGGAGGAAGCTACACCTTC.

This clonotype has more than one count but fewer than ten. The DNA for the CDR3 is TGTGCCATCAGTGAGTCTCCGGGACAGGGGGGGCACTACCCCTCCTACGAGCAGTACTTC. This codes for CAISESPGQGGHYPSYEQYF. The chain has TRBV10-3 and TRBJ2-7; 11 bases line up with TRBD1. The CDR3 is 20 residues long. V gave up 0 bases and J gave up 0 bases; unmatched junction bases: 13. Per germline, CDR1 ENHRY and CDR2 SYGVKD.